What follows is one T cell receptor (beta chain) and its context. No antigen is known for it. This sample is drawn from a study of beta chain features in type 1 diabetes. Every bit of the isolated RNA underwent reverse transcription, so sequencing read expressed TCRB transcripts. Only in-frame clones appear in the TCRdb table, and some are missing; sequencing was by immunoSEQ multiplex PCR. The table lists around 300,000 clones, 13% to 15% of them singletons, with roughly 7% in the top ten. The ends were cut back, 0 bases at V and 2 bases at J, with 6 bases in the middle. In germline, CDR1 is LGHNA, CDR2 YSLEER. This CDR3 region has 14 residues. Only one heparinised blood draw was taken per donor, and its volume averaged around 120 mL. Overall study findings and caveats: Within the patient group, naive, central memory and Treg TCRB repertoires appeared more similar to each other than within healthy donors. PCR could preferentially amplify shorter templates, alike in patients and controls. In type 1 diabetes patients, VDJ junctions had fewer insertions; deletions at these junctions were more frequent.

The specimen sequenced was central memory CD4+ T cells from blood. The chain carries TRBV4-3 and TRBJ2-3, with D uncertain. This clonotype originated in a man aged 30 to 39 in good health. The CDR3 loop reads CASSQDAATDTQYF. The DNA of the CDR3 is TGCGCCAGCAGCCAAGACGCAGCCACAGATACGCAGTATTTT.